This TCR beta chain came from a study of glioma-infiltrating T cells after dendritic cell vaccination. Whole-study findings and limits: No direct clonality-survival link was found; a diverse polyclonal response may matter.

The CDR3 sequence is 13 residues long. From germline, CDR1 is ENHRY and CDR2 SYGVKD. Trimming took off 7 bases at V and 6 bases at J, with 12 bases between the two ends. Time point given: after dendritic cell vaccination, including at tumor progression/relapse. Before vaccination, two weeks after the third vaccination, and at progression, PBMC were collected. TCRB CDR3 was amplified from 2 ug genomic DNA or less. TCRdb keeps only in-frame clones here, not all; method: immunoSEQ multiplex PCR. The profile shows about 46,000 clones, over 75% of them singletons. This clone has a handful of counts. Its target is unknown.

The TCR comes from a human donor with glioblastoma. The V call is TRBV10-3, the J call TRBJ2-2, with a weak D call TRBD1 (6 bases). The source material was blood, sampled after dendritic cell vaccination. The CDR3 spells CAITRQVPGELFF. The CDR3 DNA is TGTGCCATCACCAGACAGGTCCCCGGGGAGCTGTTTTTT.